These 30 T cell receptor beta chains came from one sample sequenced in a study of response to subunit inactivated influenza vaccine. TCRdb itself ran the RT-PCR reads through MiXCR, one entry per CDR3 protein. The sample holds approximately 680,000 distinct CDR3 sequences, 15% to 17% seen once. The specimen was PBMCs from blood, collected 12 days after vaccination. The receptor source for this set is a man between 50 and 59 years old who received an inactivated influenza vaccine.

The table lists this clonotype with a few counts. The rearrangement joins TRBV6-2 or TRBV6-3 to TRBJ2-5; D ambiguous. The germline V gene has CDR1 MNHEY and CDR2 SVGEGT. The CDR3 runs 13 residues. V was trimmed by 10 bases and J by 1 base, leaving 13 bases between them. CDR3 nucleotide sequence: TGTGCCACCCTGCGTAATGGCCAAGAGACCCAGTACTTC. It is translated as CATLRNGQETQYF.

There are a few counts of this clonotype. The chain recombines TRBV24-1 with TRBJ1-5, with a tentative D call TRBD1 (5 bases). The ends were cut back, 8 bases at V and 11 bases at J, with 15 bases in the middle. The CDR3 length is 12 residues. Germline CDR1 and CDR2: KGHDR and SFDVKD. CDR3: CATTDGGGAQHF. The DNA for the CDR3 is TGTGCCACCACCGATGGGGGGGGAGCCCAGCATTTT.

This clonotype was observed a handful of times. CDR3 coding DNA: TGTGCCATCAGTGGGGTAGCAGAGAGTTACAATGAGCAGTTCTTC. Translated: CAISGVAESYNEQFF. The rearrangement links TRBV10-3 to TRBJ2-1; D remains unclear. This CDR3 has 15 amino acids. Germline V gene data show CDR1 as ENHRY and CDR2 as SYGVKD. V was shortened by 4 bases and J by 4 bases, with 14 bases between the two germline ends.

The CDR3 sequence is CASSYTQGTGELFF. CDR3 DNA: TGTGCCAGCAGTTACACACAGGGGACCGGGGAGCTGTTTTTT. The chain is built from TRBV6-5 and TRBJ2-2; 7 positions agree with TRBD1. The V and J ends lost 2 bases and 5 bases, in that order; junction bases with no gene match: 2. CDR3 length equals 14 residues. Germline CDR1 and CDR2: MNHEY and SVGAGI.

This clonotype was recorded a few times. V gene TRBV20-1 combines with J gene TRBJ2-7; 7 bases align to TRBD1. V shed 6 bases, J shed 3 bases, and the junction held 8 bases outside the gene matches. This CDR3 is 13 amino acids long. CDR1 DFQATT and CDR2 SNEGSKA come from the germline V gene (reference sequence). CDR3 DNA: TGCAGTGCCTTGGACAGGACGAGCTACGAGCAGTACTTC. Its protein product is CSALDRTSYEQYF.

This sequence joins TRBV9 and TRBJ2-7; D is perhaps TRBD2 (6 bases). V lost 4 bases and J 6 bases, leaving 20 bases between the germline ends. Per germline, CDR1 SGDLS and CDR2 YYNGEE. The CDR3 length is 15 residues. For the CDR3, the DNA is TGTGCCAGCAGCCCTAATGGGCTAGCGCTCTTCGAGCAGTACTTC. Translating it yields CASSPNGLALFEQYF.

This chain connects TRBV11-2 to TRBJ2-7; no clear D. Germline lookup yields CDR1 SGHAT and CDR2 FQNNGV. Trimming stripped 0 bases from V and 2 bases from J, with 14 bases between. The CDR3 totals 16 residues. CDR3 sequence: CASSLDDLNIPYEQYF. CDR3 DNA: TGTGCCAGCAGCTTAGATGATCTTAACATCCCCTACGAGCAGTACTTC.

The chain has TRBV20-1 and TRBJ2-2, with a tentative D call TRBD2 (5 bases). Trimming left V 0 bases short and J 6 bases short, with 8 bases between. Per the germline V gene, CDR1 is DFQATT and CDR2 is SNEGSKA (reference sequence). The CDR3 sequence is 13 residues long. The CDR3 loop reads CSARDTGSGELFF. The CDR3 region has the DNA TGCAGTGCTAGAGATACGGGGTCCGGGGAGCTGTTTTTT.

The chain employs TRBV4-1 and TRBJ2-1; 9 bases match TRBD2. V lost 3 bases, J lost 7 bases, and 7 bases stayed unmatched. Germline loops: CDR1 MGHRA, CDR2 YSYEKL. CDR3 length: 15 amino acids. CDR3 DNA: TGCGCCAGCAGCCAGCGCGGGGGGGCCGGGAATGAGCAGTTCTTC. It translates to CASSQRGGAGNEQFF.

This clonotype was recorded at least ten times. The chain recombines TRBV10-3 with TRBJ1-2, with D tentatively TRBD1 (6 bases). The CDR3 spans 14 residues. CDR1 is ENHRY, CDR2 SYGVKD, per germline. V was cut by 4 bases and J by 0 bases, with 9 bases left in between. CDR3 protein: CAISGTGTNYGYTF. In DNA form, the CDR3 reads TGTGCCATCAGTGGAACAGGGACTAACTATGGCTACACCTTC.

This clonotype has more than one count but fewer than ten. J is TRBJ2-7 and V is TRBV7-2; D remains unclear. The CDR3 spans 14 residues. Germline-derived CDR1 and CDR2 are SGHTA and FQGNSA. Trimming shortened V by 5 bases and J by 2 bases, and 13 bases separated the two germline ends. The CDR3 spells CASSLQTPPYEQYF. CDR3 bases: TGTGCCAGCAGCCTACAGACGCCGCCCTACGAGCAGTACTTC. Full variable domain (outside the CDR3, taken from reference TRBV7-2 and TRBJ2-7): GAGVSQSPSNKVTEKGKDVELRCDPISGHTALYWYRQSLGQGLEFLIYFQGNSAPDKSGLPSDRFSAERTGGSVSTLTIQRTQQEDSAVYLCASSLQTPPYEQYFGPGTRLTVT.

The genes are TRBV15 and TRBJ2-1, with 8 bases matching TRBD2. The CDR3 runs 15 residues. Trimming cost V 7 bases and J 5 bases; bases outside gene matches: 10. CDR1 and CDR2 (germline): LNHNV, YYDKDF (reference sequence). DNA of the CDR3: TGTGCCACCACCAGGAGCGGGAGATCTAACAATGAGCAGTTCTTC. Translating gives CATTRSGRSNNEQFF.

This clonotype was seen a few times. The gene calls are TRBV3-1 and TRBJ2-3, with D uncertain. The CDR3 loop spans 15 amino acids. The V and J ends lost 1 base and 2 bases respectively, with 10 bases between them. The V gene's germline CDR1 is LGHDT and CDR2 YNNKEL (reference sequence). CDR3 region: CASSQATGNTDTQYF. The CDR3 DNA reads TGTGCCAGCAGCCAAGCCACTGGGAACACAGATACGCAGTATTTT.

There are many counts of this clonotype. The chain carries TRBV14 and TRBJ2-7; D unclear. The CDR3 consists of 11 residues. Per the germline V gene, CDR1 is SGHDN and CDR2 is FVKESK. Deletions cut 1 base from V and 7 bases from J, with 5 bases between. The CDR3 reads CASSQGLEQYF. The CDR3 DNA sequence: TGTGCCAGCAGCCAAGGCCTAGAGCAGTACTTC.

This clonotype has more than one count but fewer than ten. The chain links TRBV14 to TRBJ2-1, with 11 bases identical to TRBD2. Germline values: CDR1 SGHDN, CDR2 FVKESK. CDR3 length: 15 amino acids. The ends lost 4 bases at V and 9 bases at J; junction bases unmatched: 8. CDR3 in DNA: TGTGCCAGCAGCCGGATAGCGGGGGGGCTGGGTGAGCAGTTCTTC. It is translated as CASSRIAGGLGEQFF.

Ten or more counts support this clonotype. This chain joins TRBV12-3 or TRBV12-4 and TRBJ1-5; unclear D gene. V lost 3 bases to trimming and J lost 4 bases, with 7 bases between them. The CDR3 sequence is 13 residues long. CDR3 nucleotide sequence: TGTGCCAGCAGTTTTGCCGGAAATCAGCCCCAGCATTTT. Amino acids: CASSFAGNQPQHF.

This clonotype showed up many times. This sequence joins TRBV12-3 or TRBV12-4 and TRBJ2-1; D not certain. V gave up 5 bases and J gave up 14 bases, with 16 bases separating them. The CDR3 is made up of 12 amino acids. The CDR3 sequence is CASSGRPQDKFF. Here the CDR3 DNA reads TGTGCCAGCAGTGGTCGGCCCCAAGACAAGTTCTTC.

This chain joins TRBV5-1 and TRBJ2-5, with TRBD1 as a possible D gene (5 bases). The germline CDR1 and CDR2 sequences are SGHRS and YFSETQ. The V gene lost 5 bases and the J gene lost 4 bases, with 12 bases spanning the gap. The CDR3 loop spans 13 amino acids. The CDR3 nucleotides are TGCGCCAGCAGTGTGGATACAGGAGAGACCCAGTACTTC. Its protein product is CASSVDTGETQYF.

The J gene is TRBJ1-5, the V gene TRBV15, with D unclear. The CDR3 is made up of 18 amino acids. Trimming removed 3 bases from V and 1 base from J, with 19 bases in between. Germline values: CDR1 LNHNV, CDR2 YYDKDF (reference sequence). CDR3 nucleotides: TGTGCCACCAGCAGCCTACTCGGAGTGCGTTTGAGCAATCAGCCCCAGCATTTT. Protein product: CATSSLLGVRLSNQPQHF.

This clonotype was counted at least ten times. V gene TRBV29-1 combines with J gene TRBJ2-3; D not resolved. This CDR3 region has 15 residues. Per the germline V gene, CDR1 is SQVTM and CDR2 is ANQGSEA. Trimming took off 2 bases at V and 3 bases at J, with 15 bases between the two ends. DNA for the CDR3: TGCAGCGTTGAAAAAGGCACTTCTGGGACAGATACGCAGTATTTT. Translating it yields CSVEKGTSGTDTQYF.

The genes are TRBV20-1 and TRBJ1-2; 8 positions match TRBD1. Per the germline V gene, CDR1 is DFQATT and CDR2 is SNEGSKA (reference sequence). The CDR3 covers 12 residues. CDR3 sequence: CRVDRGDKGYTF. For the CDR3, the DNA is TGCAGAGTTGACAGGGGCGATAAGGGCTACACCTTC.

This clonotype was observed a few times. V usage is TRBV24-1 and J usage is TRBJ1-2; TRBD1 matches at 7 bases. The germline V gene encodes CDR1 KGHDR and CDR2 SFDVKD. The CDR3 has 12 residues. The V gene end was trimmed by 12 bases and the J gene end by 4 bases; junction bases not matched to a gene: 7. The CDR3 bases are TGTGCCGCCTGGGACAGAATCTATGGCTACACCTTC. This codes for CAAWDRIYGYTF.

The chain carries TRBV7-9 and TRBJ2-1; D is ambiguous. In germline, CDR1 is SEHNR, CDR2 FQNEAQ (reference sequence). This CDR3 comprises 13 residues. V lost 1 base, J lost 9 bases, and 10 bases lay in between. Here the CDR3 reads CASSLGWVPEQFF. The CDR3 DNA sequence: TGTGCCAGCAGCTTAGGCTGGGTCCCTGAGCAGTTCTTC.

The chain links TRBV29-1 to TRBJ2-7; maybe TRBD1 (6 bases). Germline CDR1 is SQVTM and CDR2 is ANQGSEA. V lost 5 bases and J 2 bases, leaving 10 bases between the germline ends. The CDR3 is 12 residues long. CDR3 protein: CSVSDRTYEQYF. CDR3 in DNA: TGCAGCGTTTCAGACAGGACCTACGAGCAGTACTTC.

This clonotype was observed a few times. Written as DNA, the CDR3 is TGTGCCATCAGTGAGTCTAGGGGGGCAGGAGCTAACTATGGCTACACCTTC. This sequence encodes CAISESRGAGANYGYTF. The chain couples TRBV10-3 to TRBJ1-2; TRBD1 might be the D (6 bases). The CDR3 covers 17 residues. The V gene's germline CDR1 is ENHRY and CDR2 SYGVKD. Trimming left V 0 bases short and J 0 bases short, with 14 bases between.

This clonotype was seen only a few times. This sequence joins TRBV28 and TRBJ1-1; D is possibly TRBD1 (6 bases). The germline V gene has CDR1 MDHEN and CDR2 SYDVKM. The CDR3 contains 14 residues. The ends were cut back, 6 bases at V and 0 bases at J, with 11 bases in the middle. DNA for the CDR3: TGTGCCAGCAGGGACAGATTCATGAACACTGAAGCTTTCTTT. Residues: CASRDRFMNTEAFF.

The chain links TRBV7-2 to TRBJ2-3; D unresolved. Germline loops: CDR1 SGHTA, CDR2 FQGNSA. V shed 1 base and J shed 2 bases, with 10 bases lying between them. The CDR3 length is 15 residues. The DNA for the CDR3 is TGTGCCAGCAGCTTAGAAACCATTCCCACAGATACGCAGTATTTT. Its translation: CASSLETIPTDTQYF. Supplemented by reference TRBV7-2 and TRBJ2-3, the full variable domain reads GAGVSQSPSNKVTEKGKDVELRCDPISGHTALYWYRQSLGQGLEFLIYFQGNSAPDKSGLPSDRFSAERTGGSVSTLTIQRTQQEDSAVYLCASSLETIPTDTQYFGPGTRLTVL.

This clonotype was recorded a few times. This chain joins TRBV7-2 and TRBJ2-2; no firm D call. Germline V CDR1 and CDR2: SGHTA, FQGNSA. CDR3 length: 13 amino acids. V was cut by 6 bases and J by 6 bases, with 11 bases left in between. CDR3 DNA: TGTGCCAGCAGACAAATAAGGGCCGGGGAGCTGTTTTTT. Its protein product is CASRQIRAGELFF.

There are a few counts of this clonotype. The chain uses TRBV4-2 and TRBJ2-5; 10 bases agree with TRBD2. CDR3 length: 16 amino acids. Germline loops: CDR1 LGHNA, CDR2 YNFKEQ. With 1 base clipped from V and 1 base from J, the junction kept 3 bases outside the gene matches. The CDR3: CASSQGSGGTQETQYF. Written as DNA, the CDR3 is TGTGCCAGCAGCCAAGGTAGCGGGGGGACCCAAGAGACCCAGTACTTC.

This clonotype was counted a few times. The chain employs TRBV4-1 and TRBJ2-1, with 8 nucleotides matching TRBD1. With V trimmed by 6 bases and J by 7 bases, 8 bases remained unmatched. Germline assignment: CDR1 MGHRA and CDR2 YSYEKL. The CDR3 loop spans 14 amino acids. The CDR3: CASSFQGARNEQFF. The CDR3 nucleotides read TGCGCCAGCAGTTTCCAGGGGGCGCGGAATGAGCAGTTCTTC.